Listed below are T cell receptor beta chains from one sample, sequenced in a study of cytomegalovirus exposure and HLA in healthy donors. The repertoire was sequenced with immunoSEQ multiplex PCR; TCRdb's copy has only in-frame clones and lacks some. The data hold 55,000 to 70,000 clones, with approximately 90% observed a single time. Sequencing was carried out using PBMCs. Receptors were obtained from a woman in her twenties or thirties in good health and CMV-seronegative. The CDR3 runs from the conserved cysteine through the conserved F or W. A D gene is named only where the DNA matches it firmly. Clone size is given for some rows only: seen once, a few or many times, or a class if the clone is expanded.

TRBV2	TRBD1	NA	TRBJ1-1	TGTGCCAGCAGGAATCCGGGACAGTACACTGAAGCTTTCTTT	CASRNPGQYTEAFF
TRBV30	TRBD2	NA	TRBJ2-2	TGTGCCTGGGATCAGGGAGGGCTCACCGGGGAGCTGTTTTTT	CAWDQGGLTGELFF
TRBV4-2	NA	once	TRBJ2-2	TGTGCCAGCAGCCAAGATATCGGGAACACCGGGGAGCTGTTTTTT	CASSQDIGNTGELFF
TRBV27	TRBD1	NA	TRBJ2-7	TGTGCCAGCAGCCGACAGGGGGATTACACCTACGAGCAGTACTTC	CASSRQGDYTYEQYF
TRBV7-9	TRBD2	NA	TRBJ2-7	TGTTCCAGCAGCTCTCACGGGACTAGCCCTCAGGACTTC	CSSSSHGTSPQDF
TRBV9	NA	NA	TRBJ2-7	TGTGCCAGCAGCGGGTCGGGTTCCGAAGAGCAGTACTTC	CASSGSGSEEQYF
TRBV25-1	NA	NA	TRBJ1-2	TGTGCCAGCAGTGAAGTTGCGGCAGATCACTATGGCTACACCTTC	CASSEVAADHYGYTF
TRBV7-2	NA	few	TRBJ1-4	TGTGCCAGCAGCTTTGGACATAAGGAAAAACTGTTTTTT	CASSFGHKEKLFF
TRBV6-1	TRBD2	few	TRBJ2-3	TGTGCCAGCAGGCCGATAGCGGGAACCACAGATACGCAGTATTTT	CASRPIAGTTDTQYF
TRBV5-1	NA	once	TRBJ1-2	TGCGCCAGCAGCTTGTCCGGTCAGGAGGATGGCTACACCTTC	CASSLSGQEDGYTF
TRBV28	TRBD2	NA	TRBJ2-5	TGTGCCAGCAGTTCTGCTAGCGGGAGTGCAGAGACCCAGTACTTC	CASSSASGSAETQYF
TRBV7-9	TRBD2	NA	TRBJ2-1	TGTGCCAGCAGCTTAGTCCTAGCGGGAGAAAAGAATGAGCAGTTCTTC	CASSLVLAGEKNEQFF
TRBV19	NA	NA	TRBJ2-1	TGTGCCAGTAGTAGCGGCTCCTACAATGAGCAGTTCTTC	CASSSGSYNEQFF
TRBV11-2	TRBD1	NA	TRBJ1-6	TGTGCCAGCAGCCTGGGACAGGGAAATTCACCCCTCCACTTT	CASSLGQGNSPLHF
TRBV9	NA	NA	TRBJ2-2	TGTGCCAGCAGCGTTTCTCCATCGCCGAGCACCGGGGAGCTGTTTTTT	CASSVSPSPSTGELFF
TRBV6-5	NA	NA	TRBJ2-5	TGTGCCAGCAGTTACTCTGTAAACGGAGAGACCCAGTACTTC	CASSYSVNGETQYF
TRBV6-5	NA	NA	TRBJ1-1	TGTGCCAGCAGTTACGGGCAGTTGAACACTGAAGCTTTCTTT	CASSYGQLNTEAFF
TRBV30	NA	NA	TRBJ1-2	TGTGCCTGGGGGGAACAGGGCCCTGGCTACACCTTC	CAWGEQGPGYTF
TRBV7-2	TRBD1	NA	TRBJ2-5	TGTGCCAGCAGCTTTCCAGGGGGCGCAGAGACCCAGTACTTC	CASSFPGGAETQYF
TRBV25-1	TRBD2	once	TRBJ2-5	TGTGCCAGCAGTGAGTCCTACAGCGGGAGGGCCGAGGAGACCCAGTACTTC	CASSESYSGRAEETQYF
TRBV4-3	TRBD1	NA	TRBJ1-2	TGCGCCAGCAGCCATGACGGACAGGGGAGTTATGGCTACACCTTC	CASSHDGQGSYGYTF
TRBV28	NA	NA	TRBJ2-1	TGTGCCAGCAGTTTTTCGTCCGGGAACACACTCAATGAGCAGTTCTTC	CASSFSSGNTLNEQFF
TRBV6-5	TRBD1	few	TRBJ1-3	TGTGCCAGCAGCCTGGACAGGGCTGGAAACACCATATATTTT	CASSLDRAGNTIYF
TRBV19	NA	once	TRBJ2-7	TGTGCCAGTAGTATTGTAGCGGCCTCCTACGAGCAGTACTTC	CASSIVAASYEQYF
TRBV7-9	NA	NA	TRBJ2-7	TGTGCCAGCAGCTTGACGGGAGCGCAGTACTTC	CASSLTGAQYF
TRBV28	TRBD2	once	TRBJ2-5	TGTGCCAGCAACGAGGGAGGGCTTCGAGAGACCCAGTACTTC	CASNEGGLRETQYF
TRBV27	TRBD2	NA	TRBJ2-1	TGTGCCAGCAGGACCGGGACTAGCGGGACCCTTGAGCAGTTCTTC	CASRTGTSGTLEQFF
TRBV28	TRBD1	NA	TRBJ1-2	TGTGCCAGCAGTTTAAGTCCAGGGGGAGACTATGGCTACACCTTC	CASSLSPGGDYGYTF
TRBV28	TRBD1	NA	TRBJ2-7	TGTGCCAGCAGCACGACAGGGGGATCCTACGAGCAGTACTTC	CASSTTGGSYEQYF
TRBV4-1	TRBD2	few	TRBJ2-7	TGCGCCAGCAGCCAACATATTCGTACGGGACTAGCACCTCCTTTGGGCTACGAGCAGTACTTC	CASSQHIRTGLAPPLGYEQYF
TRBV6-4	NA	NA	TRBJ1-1	TGTGCCAGCAGTGTTATTCCGGGGGACACTGAAGCTTTCTTT	CASSVIPGDTEAFF
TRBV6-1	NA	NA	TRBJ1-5	TGTGCCAGCCTGACAGCCTCTCAGCCCCAGCATTTT	CASLTASQPQHF
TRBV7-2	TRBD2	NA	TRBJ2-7	TGTGCCAGCAGCTCCGGACTAGCGGGCTCCTACGAGCAGTACTTC	CASSSGLAGSYEQYF
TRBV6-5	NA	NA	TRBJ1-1	TGTGCCAGCAGTCCCCCTGCGGGGACTGAAGCTTTCTTT	CASSPPAGTEAFF
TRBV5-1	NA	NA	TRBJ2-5	TGCGCCAGCAGCTTGGGTTCGGACTACGCGGAGACCCAGTACTTC	CASSLGSDYAETQYF
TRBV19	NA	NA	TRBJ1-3	TGTGCCAGTAGTTCGGGACATCGATTAGGAAACACCATATATTTT	CASSSGHRLGNTIYF
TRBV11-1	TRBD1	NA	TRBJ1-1	TGTGCCAGCAGCATATCAGGGGGCTTCGAAGCTTTCTTT	CASSISGGFEAFF
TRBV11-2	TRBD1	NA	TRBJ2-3	TGTGCCAGCAGCTTAGCAGGGGGCCTTACAGATACGCAGTATTTT	CASSLAGGLTDTQYF
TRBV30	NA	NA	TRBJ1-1	TGTGCCTGGAAGATTGACAGTTCCCTTGAAGCTTTCTTT	CAWKIDSSLEAFF
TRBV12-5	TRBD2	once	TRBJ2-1	TGTGCTAGTTCGTCTAGCGGGAACTCCTACAATGAGCAGTTCTTC	CASSSSGNSYNEQFF
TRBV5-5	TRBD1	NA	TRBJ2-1	TGTGCCAGCACCATCTTCCCCCTGGGACAGGGGAGGAATGAGCAGTTCTTC	CASTIFPLGQGRNEQFF
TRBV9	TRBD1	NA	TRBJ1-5	TGTGCCAGCAGCCCTCGGGACAGCACGCATCAGCCCCAGCATTTT	CASSPRDSTHQPQHF
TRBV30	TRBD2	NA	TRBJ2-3	TGTGCCTGGAGCCTCGGCGGGAGGGCCTATGATACGCAGTATTTT	CAWSLGGRAYDTQYF
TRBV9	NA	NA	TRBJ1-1	TGTGCCAGCAGCGTAGAGGGAGGGGACACTGAAGCTTTCTTT	CASSVEGGDTEAFF
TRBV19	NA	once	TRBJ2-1	TGTGCCAGTAGTATAGGAGGGAGTGAGCAGTTCTTC	CASSIGGSEQFF
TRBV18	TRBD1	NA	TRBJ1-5	TGTGCCAGCTCACCATCGACAGGGAGCAATCAGCCCCAGCATTTT	CASSPSTGSNQPQHF
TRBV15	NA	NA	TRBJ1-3	TGTGCCACCAGCAGAGGGGGGGGACTTTCAGAAAGTGGAAACACCATATATTTT	CATSRGGGLSESGNTIYF
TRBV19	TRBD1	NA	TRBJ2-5	TGTGCCACCGGACAGGGGGCTGGCGAGACCCAGTACTTC	CATGQGAGETQYF
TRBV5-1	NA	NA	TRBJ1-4	TGCGCCAGCAGCCTCGGGGGATCTAATGAAAAACTGTTTTTT	CASSLGGSNEKLFF
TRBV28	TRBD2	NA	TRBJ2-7	TGTGCCAGCAGCCGTAGCGGGAGTGGGACCTACGAGCAGTACTTC	CASSRSGSGTYEQYF
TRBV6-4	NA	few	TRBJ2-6	TGTGCCAGCAGTGACGGTACAGGCTCTGGGGCCAACGTCCTGACTTTC	CASSDGTGSGANVLTF
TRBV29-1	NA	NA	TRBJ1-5	TGCAGCGTTGAACAGGGTAACAATCAGCCCCAGCATTTT	CSVEQGNNQPQHF
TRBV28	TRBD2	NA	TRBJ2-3	TGTGCCAGCAGTTTATTCCCTAGCGGGACAACAGATACGCAGTATTTT	CASSLFPSGTTDTQYF
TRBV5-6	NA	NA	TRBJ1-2	TGTGCCAGCAGCTCCTATTCCCTGCGTCAGGGATACGGCTACACCTTC	CASSSYSLRQGYGYTF
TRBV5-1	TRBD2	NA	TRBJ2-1	TGCGCCAGCAGCTTGTCGGGACTAGGGATATACAATGAGCAGTTCTTC	CASSLSGLGIYNEQFF